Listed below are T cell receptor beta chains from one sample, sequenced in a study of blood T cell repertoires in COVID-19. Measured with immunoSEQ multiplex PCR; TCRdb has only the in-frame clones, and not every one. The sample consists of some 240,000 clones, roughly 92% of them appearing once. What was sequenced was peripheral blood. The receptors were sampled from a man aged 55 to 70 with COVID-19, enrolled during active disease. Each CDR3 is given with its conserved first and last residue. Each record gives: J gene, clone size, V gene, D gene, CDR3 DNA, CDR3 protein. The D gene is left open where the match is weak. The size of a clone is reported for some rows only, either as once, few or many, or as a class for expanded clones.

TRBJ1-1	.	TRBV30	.	TGTGCCTGGAGTTTGGGGGGTCCTAACACTGAAGCTTTCTTT	CAWSLGGPNTEAFF
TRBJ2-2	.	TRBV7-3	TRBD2	TGTGCCAGCAGCTTAGAGGTAGCGGGAGATGGGGAGCTGTTTTTT	CASSLEVAGDGELFF
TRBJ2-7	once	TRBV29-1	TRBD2	TGCAGCGCTACTCGGGGTTCCAGCGGGAGGGGGAACTACGAGCAGTACTTC	CSATRGSSGRGNYEQYF
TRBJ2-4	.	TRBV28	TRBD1	TGTGCCAGCAGTTCGCCCAGGACAGGGATCAAAAACATTCAGTACTTC	CASSSPRTGIKNIQYF
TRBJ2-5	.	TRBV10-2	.	TGCGCCAGCAGTGCCGATCGGGAGACCCAGTACTTC	CASSADRETQYF
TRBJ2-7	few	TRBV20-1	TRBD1	TGCAGTGCTAGTGTGGGACAGGGGGCGAGTTACGAGCAGTACTTC	CSASVGQGASYEQYF
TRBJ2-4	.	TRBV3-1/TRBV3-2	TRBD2	TGTGCCAGCAGCCAAGTGAGCAGCGGGAGTATATTGTACTTC	CASSQVSSGSILYF
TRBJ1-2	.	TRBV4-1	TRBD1	TGCGCCAGCAGCCAAGATACGCAGGGGGCGCTCGGTGGCTACACCTTC	CASSQDTQGALGGYTF
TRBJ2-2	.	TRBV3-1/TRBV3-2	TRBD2	TGTGCCAGCAGCCAAGAGTGGCGGGAGGTCAGCACCGGGGAGCTGTTTTTT	CASSQEWREVSTGELFF
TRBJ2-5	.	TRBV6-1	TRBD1	TGTGCCAGCAGTGATGGGACAGGGGGATTAATATCTCAATACTTC	CASSDGTGGLISQYF
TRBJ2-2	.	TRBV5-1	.	TGCGCCAGCAGCTTGGCGTTAGGTCACACGGGGAGTCGGCTGTTTTTT	CASSLALGHTGSRLFF
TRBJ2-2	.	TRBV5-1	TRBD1	TGCGCCAGCAGCCTGGACAGGGGCACGAACACCGGGGAGCTGTTTTTT	CASSLDRGTNTGELFF
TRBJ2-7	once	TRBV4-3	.	TGCGCCAGCAGCCCAGCCGGACAGACTTACGAGCAGTACTTC	CASSPAGQTYEQYF
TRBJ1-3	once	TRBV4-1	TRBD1	TGCGCCAGCAGCCAAGGACAGGGGAACTCTGGAAACACCATATATTTT	CASSQGQGNSGNTIYF
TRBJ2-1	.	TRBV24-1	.	TGTGCCACCAGTGATTCGGAGGCAAAGCAGTTCTTC	CATSDSEAKQFF
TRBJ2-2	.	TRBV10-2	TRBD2	TGCGCCAGCCTTCAACTAGCGGGGGGCGGCACCGGGGAGCTGTTTTTT	CASLQLAGGGTGELFF
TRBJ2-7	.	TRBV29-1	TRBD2	TGCAGCGTTGAAGCGCGAGATAGCGGGAGCGCCTACGAGCAGTACTTC	CSVEARDSGSAYEQYF
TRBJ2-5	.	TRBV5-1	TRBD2	TGCGCCAGCAGCCCACTAGCGGGGGGGAGTGAGACCCAGTACTTC	CASSPLAGGSETQYF
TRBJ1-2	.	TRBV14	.	TGTGCCAGCAGCGAAAGACAGGAGCTAGAGGAGACCGGATATGGCTACACCTTC	CASSERQELEETGYGYTF
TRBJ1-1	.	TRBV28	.	TGTGCCAGCAGTGACGGGGTCGGGAACACTGAAGCTTTCTTT	CASSDGVGNTEAFF
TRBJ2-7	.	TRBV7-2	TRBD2	TGTGCCAGCAGCGGATGGACTAGCGGGTCCTCCTACGAGCAGTACTTC	CASSGWTSGSSYEQYF
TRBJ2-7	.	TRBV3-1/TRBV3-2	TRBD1	TGTGCCAGCAGCCGATACAGGGGGCAAGAGCAGTACTTC	CASSRYRGQEQYF
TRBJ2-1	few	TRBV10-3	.	TGTGCCATCAGGGACCGTGAAGCGGGTGCCTCCTACAATGAGCAGTTCTTC	CAIRDREAGASYNEQFF
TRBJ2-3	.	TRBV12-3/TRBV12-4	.	TGTGCCAGCAGTTTACTCGGTTTGGATACGCAGTATTTT	CASSLLGLDTQYF
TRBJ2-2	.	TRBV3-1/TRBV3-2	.	TGTGCCAGCAGCCAATTACCAGGGCCCGACACCGGGGAGCTGTTTTTT	CASSQLPGPDTGELFF
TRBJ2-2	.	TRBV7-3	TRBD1	TGTGCCAGCAGCCCAACTACAGGGGGCTCGTACGGGGAGCTGTTTTTT	CASSPTTGGSYGELFF
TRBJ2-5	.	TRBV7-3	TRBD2	TGTGCCAGCAGCTGGGGACTAGGCCTCCAAGAGACCCAGTACTTC	CASSWGLGLQETQYF
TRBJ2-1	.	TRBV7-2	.	TGTGCCAGCAGCTTAGACCGGTACAATGAGCAGTTCTTC	CASSLDRYNEQFF
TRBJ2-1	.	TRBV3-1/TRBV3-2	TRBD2	TGTGCCAGCAGCCGGGGCGGGAGGACCTACAATGAGCAGTTCTTC	CASSRGGRTYNEQFF
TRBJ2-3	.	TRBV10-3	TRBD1	TGTGCCTCTCAGGACAGGGGCCGAGAAAGCGGAGATACGCAGTATTTT	CASQDRGRESGDTQYF
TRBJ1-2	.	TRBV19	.	TGTGCCAGTAGTATAGGGTTAGAGGGCCTCCTGGAGTATGGCTACACCTTC	CASSIGLEGLLEYGYTF
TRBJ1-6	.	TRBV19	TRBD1	TGTGCCAGTAGTATAGGCGACAGGGTAGTAGCATCACCCCTCCACTTT	CASSIGDRVVASPLHF
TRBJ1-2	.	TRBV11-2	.	TGTGCCAGCAGCTCACAGGGCTTAGCTAACTATGGCTACACCTTC	CASSSQGLANYGYTF
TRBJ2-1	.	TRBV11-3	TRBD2	TGTGCCAGCAGCTCGGGGACTAGCGGGGGAGCTGAGCAGTTCTTC	CASSSGTSGGAEQFF
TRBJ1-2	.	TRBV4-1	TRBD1	TGCGCCAGCAGCCAAGGCCGGCCGGGACAGGGCTATGGCTACACCTTC	CASSQGRPGQGYGYTF
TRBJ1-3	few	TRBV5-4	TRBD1	TGTGCCAGCATCCAGCCGTTCGGACAGGGAAAATTAGGACCTGGAAACACCATATATTTT	CASIQPFGQGKLGPGNTIYF
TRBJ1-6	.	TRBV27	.	TGTGCCAGCAGTTCAACCACAGTCCGAAGTTCACCCCTCCACTTT	CASSSTTVRSSPLHF
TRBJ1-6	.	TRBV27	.	TGTGCCTCTAGGGGAAGTAATTCACCCCTCCACTTT	CASRGSNSPLHF
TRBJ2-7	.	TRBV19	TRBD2	TGTGCCAGTACCTCCCGGACTAGCGGGAGTCACGAGCAGTACTTC	CASTSRTSGSHEQYF
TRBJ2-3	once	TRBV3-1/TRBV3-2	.	TGTGCCAGCAGCCTTTCACTAGCAGGCACAGATACGCAGTATTTT	CASSLSLAGTDTQYF
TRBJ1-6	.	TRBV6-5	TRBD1	TGTGCCAGCAGGACAGGGGGTATTAATTCACCCCTCCACTTT	CASRTGGINSPLHF
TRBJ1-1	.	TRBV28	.	TGTGCCAGCAGTTTATGGTCAGGGGCCACTGAAGCTTTCTTT	CASSLWSGATEAFF
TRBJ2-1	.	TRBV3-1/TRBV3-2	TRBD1	TGTGCCAGCAGCCCCTGGACAGGGGGGACCTACAATGAGCAGTTCTTC	CASSPWTGGTYNEQFF
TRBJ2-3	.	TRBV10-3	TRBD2	TGTGCCATCCGGCCGGGACTAGCGGGAGATACGCAGTATTTT	CAIRPGLAGDTQYF
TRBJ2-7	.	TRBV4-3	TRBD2	TGCGCCAGCAGCCAAGGGACTAGCGGCCTCATTCAAGATGTCGAGCAGTACTTC	CASSQGTSGLIQDVEQYF
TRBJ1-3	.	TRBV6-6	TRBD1	TGTGCCAGCAGTCCCCGGGGGACAGGGAGGGTCGGCTCTGGAAACACCATATATTTT	CASSPRGTGRVGSGNTIYF
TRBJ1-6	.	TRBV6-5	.	TGTGCCAGCAGTCAGGGTAATTCACCCCTCCACTTT	CASSQGNSPLHF
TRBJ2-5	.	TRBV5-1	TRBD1	TGCGCCAGCGGGGACAGGGTGGAGACCCAGTACTTC	CASGDRVETQYF